This T cell receptor (beta chain) was sequenced for a study of blood T cell repertoires in COVID-19 (TCRdb year 2020). The study in broad terms: The collaborator samples originated in the United States, Italy and Spain and spanned the acute and convalescent phases of COVID-19. The material from the prospective study consisted of cDNA or gDNA derived from T cells, B-cell-depleted T cells, or PBMCs. A freely available public database, intended as a resource for researchers studying the immune response to SARS-CoV-2, is where the repertoires were released. Nearly every sample came with metadata listing a de-identified subject ID, COVID-19 status, age in years and sex. The samples were drawn from two sources: the first 160 participants of the ongoing ImmuneRACE study, and 1,000 to 1,500 subjects contributed by 6 global collaborators. Subjects who had been exposed to COVID-19, were actively infected with it, or had recovered from it provided the deeply sampled blood TCRbeta repertoires that made up the dataset. HLA class I and class II types, where available, came from metadata supplied by the sample provider rather than from assay-based typing. Overall study results and their limits: The quantity of clinical and demographic metadata differed by source and by participant and was supplied without curation.

V is cut back by 4 bases and J by 8 bases, with 7 bases in the junction unmatched. The CDR3 goes from the cysteine to the phenylalanine over 13 residues. Only the CDR3 DNA is retained, 39 bases long and in frame from the first base. The germline V gene encodes CDR1 SGHDN and CDR2 FVKESK. Samples from volunteer blood donors who had recovered from COVID-19 were contributed by a second Seattle source. Each collaborating institution followed its own protocols to collect whole blood in K2EDTA tubes. For TCRbeta analysis, collaborator samples were shipped as frozen whole blood, as isolated PBMCs, or as DNA extracted from either sample type. The immunoSEQ Assay, a bias-controlled multiplex PCR, was used to amplify TCRbeta CDR3 regions from genomic DNA. The paper's data handling went like this. The number of nucleated cells in each sample was estimated by amplification of reference gene primers within the assay. To quantify the absolute abundance of each unique TCRbeta CDR3 rearrangement, sequence reads were collapsed and filtered. For each sample, productive Simpson clonality was calculated as the square root of Simpson's diversity index across productive rearrangements. In TCRdb, the immuneACCESS table is reduced to in-frame sequences with V and J assigned. These tables do not hold every clone; where another copy was compared, an unresolved V gene accounts for under half, and the others remain unexplained. The V and J calls and clone size come from that table; D and trimming were worked out from the DNA. Within this sample are about 96,000 clones, with 60% to 85% of them counted one time only. The ten largest clones take up around 9% of the sample.

Note on this clone: It has no known antigen specificity. No base qualities exist here, and no much larger clone lies one base off it.

This TCR came from a man aged 50 to 60 who had recovered from COVID-19. The sequencing sample was made of peripheral blood. The chain employs TRBV14 and TRBJ1-1, with 7 bases in between that match TRBD1. In nucleotide form, the sequence is TGTGCCAGCAGCCCATACCGGGACAGAGAAGCTTTCTTT. Its protein product is CASSPYRDREAFF.